The present entry profiles one TCR beta chain with its context. Antigen unknown. The germline V gene has CDR1 MNHEY and CDR2 SMNVEV (reference sequence). The CDR3 has 15 amino acids. Trimming removed 6 bases from V and 5 bases from J; junction bases left unmatched: 8. This record belongs to a study of shared clonotypes between healthy human individuals. Overall study findings and caveats: Estimated clonotype richness was generally higher in naive than memory subsets. Clonotype sharing levels among donors were expected to vary with sequencing depth.

TCRdb's copy holds only in-frame clones and misses some; the assay was immunoSEQ multiplex PCR. The sample gives around 2.5 million clones, approximately 93% of which show up once; 0.36% is in the top ten. The origin of this receptor is a man younger than 35 in good health. Some clones in this sample may be carry-over from other donors' samples. The sample taken for sequencing was naive CD4+ T cells from PBMCs. Subset meaning: CD45RA+ positively selected. V and J are TRBV27 and TRBJ2-2; 8 bases map to TRBD1. In DNA form, the CDR3 reads TGTGCCAGCAGCCCCGGGACAGGAGTTACCGGGGAGCTGTTTTTT. This sequence encodes CASSPGTGVTGELFF.